The entry below describes one T cell receptor beta chain. This record comes from a study of control samples from healthy donors and cancer patients. The V segment lost 4 bases and the J segment 2 bases; nucleotides outside the gene matches: 2. There are 13 residues in the CDR3. The V gene's germline CDR1 is SGHKS and CDR2 YYEKEE (reference sequence). The protocol was immunoSEQ multiplex PCR, while the TCRdb copy is restricted to in-frame clones and leaves out a portion. The sample lists about 30,000 clones, roughly 85% occurring once. The genes are TRBV5-5 and TRBJ2-7; 8 bases are shared with TRBD1. The clonotype was recovered from a man aged 55-75 years with head and neck cancer. The sequencing input was PBMCs. CDR3 sequence reads: CASSQQGAYEQYF. In nucleotides, the CDR3 is TGTGCCAGCAGCCAACAGGGGGCCTACGAGCAGTACTTC.